The clone carrying this T cell receptor beta chain was found many times. These data originate in a study of blood T cells in healthy people across ages. This CDR3 is 14 amino acids long. Germline-derived CDR1 and CDR2 are LGHNA and YSLEER. V was trimmed by 0 bases and J by 9 bases, leaving 11 bases between them. A J-beta primer mix and a sample-barcoded 5' primer were used in a second PCR of roughly 7 to 12 cycles. TCRdb itself ran the 5' RACE reads through MiXCR, one entry per CDR3 protein. The sample contains about 720,000 distinct CDR3 sequences, 20% to 30% of which appear only once. This same sample was also part of a study on T cells of mothers and their children.

The chain couples TRBV4-3 to TRBJ2-2, with a weak D call TRBD1 (5 bases). This receptor was obtained from a boy aged 5-17 years in good health. Sample: blood. The CDR3 region has the DNA TGCGCCAGCAGCCAAGACAGGACATCGCGGGAGCTGTTTTTT. Its translation is CASSQDRTSRELFF.